The 10 T cell receptor beta chains in this list originate from one sample, sequenced in a study of technical replicates of blood from a handful of donors. TCRdb keeps only in-frame clones here, not all; method: immunoSEQ multiplex PCR. The sample has about 74,000 clones; just under 95% are singletons. Material: T cells isolated from PBMCs. Every receptor here comes from a human donor in good health.

In its sample, this clone was seen once. In DNA, the CDR3 is TGTGCCAGCAGTGGAAACAGACAGGGCAGGGACCAGTACTTC. Its translation is CASSGNRQGRDQYF. The chain links TRBV25-1 to TRBJ2-5; 7 bases are shared with TRBD1. CDR1 is MGHDK and CDR2 is SYGVNS in the germline V gene. V shed 4 bases, J shed 10 bases, and the junction held 12 bases outside the gene matches. The CDR3 has 14 residues.

The chain is built from TRBV27 and TRBJ1-1; D is possibly TRBD1 (6 bases). Between the trimmed V and J ends, which lost 8 bases and 3 bases, there was a span of 13 bases. CDR3 size: 13 residues. CDR1 and CDR2 (germline): MNHEY, SMNVEV (reference sequence). The CDR3 spells CASQTGLDTEAFF. The DNA of the CDR3 is TGTGCCAGCCAAACAGGGTTGGACACTGAAGCTTTCTTT.

The chain has TRBV5-4 and TRBJ1-1; D not resolved. V gave up 0 bases and J gave up 4 bases, with 7 bases separating them. The CDR3 has 13 residues. Germline V gives CDR1 SGHNT, CDR2 YYREEE (reference sequence). Written as DNA, the CDR3 is TGTGCCAGCAGCTTGGAACGAGGCACTGAAGCTTTCTTT. This gives the protein CASSLERGTEAFF.

The J gene is TRBJ2-3, the V gene TRBV5-1; 9 nucleotides agree with TRBD2. The V segment lost 4 bases and the J segment 2 bases; nucleotides outside the gene matches: 8. CDR1 is SGHRS and CDR2 is YFSETQ in the germline V gene. The CDR3 totals 16 residues. CDR3 nucleotides: TGCGCCAGCAGCCAGATGAGCGGGGGGAACACAGATACGCAGTATTTT. It specifies CASSQMSGGNTDTQYF.

The rearrangement uses TRBV5-4 and TRBJ2-1; TRBD2 matches at 8 bases. From germline, CDR1 is SGHNT and CDR2 YYREEE (reference sequence). The ends lost 4 bases at V and 9 bases at J; junction bases unmatched: 15. The CDR3 consists of 16 residues. Written as DNA, the CDR3 is TGTGCCAGCAGCGCAGGCCCGGGACTAGGAAAGGGTGAGCAGTTCTTC. Translated: CASSAGPGLGKGEQFF.

The J gene is TRBJ2-7, the V gene TRBV5-4, with 7 positions matching TRBD1. Losses at the gene ends were 0 bases for V and 10 bases for J; bases not matched to a gene: 7. Germline V gene sequence: CDR1 SGHNT, CDR2 YYREEE (reference sequence). The CDR3 is 13 amino acids. For the CDR3, the DNA is TGTGCCAGCAGCTTGGGGCACAGGGGCCTTCAGTACTTC. Amino acid sequence: CASSLGHRGLQYF.

This rearrangement joins TRBV5-1 to TRBJ2-5; a weak D match, TRBD1 (5 bases). The CDR3 totals 14 residues. Trimming left V 0 bases short and J 5 bases short, with 11 bases between. Germline CDR1 reads SGHRS; CDR2 reads YFSETQ. CDR3 in amino acids: CASSLEGQDETQYF. The CDR3 DNA reads as TGCGCCAGCAGCTTGGAAGGACAAGACGAGACCCAGTACTTC. Complete variable domain (other parts from reference TRBV5-1 and TRBJ2-5): KAGVTQTPRYLIKTRGQQVTLSCSPISGHRSVSWYQQTPGQGLQFLFEYFSETQRNKGNFPGRFSGRQFSNSRSEMNVSTLELGDSALYLCASSLEGQDETQYFGPGTRLLVL.

The rearrangement links TRBV7-9 to TRBJ1-1, with D possibly TRBD1 on 6 matching bases. Trimming left V 5 bases short and J 1 base short, with 8 bases between. This CDR3 has 13 residues. CDR1 and CDR2 (germline): SEHNR, FQNEAQ (reference sequence). The CDR3 protein is CASSQGQNTEAFF. In DNA form, the CDR3 reads TGTGCCAGCAGCCAGGGACAGAACACTGAAGCTTTCTTT.

Here the CDR3 DNA reads TGTGCCAGCAGTGGATACGTGGGGCCGGGCTCCTACGAGCAGTACTTC. This sequence encodes CASSGYVGPGSYEQYF. The V and J genes are TRBV6-1 and TRBJ2-7, with a possible D match to TRBD1 (5 bases). V lost 4 bases, J lost 0 bases, and 16 bases lay in between. The germline CDR1 and CDR2 sequences are MNHNS and SASEGT. The CDR3 spans 16 residues.

This clone was seen only once. V and J are TRBV7-8 and TRBJ2-1, with 14 bases identical to TRBD2. The germline gives CDR1 SGHVS, CDR2 FQNEAQ. The V segment lost 4 bases and the J segment 7 bases; nucleotides outside the gene matches: 6. CDR3 length: 16 amino acids. CDR3 in DNA: TGTGCCAGCAGCTCCGGGACTAGCGGGGGAGGTAATGAGCAGTTCTTC. This translates into CASSSGTSGGGNEQFF.